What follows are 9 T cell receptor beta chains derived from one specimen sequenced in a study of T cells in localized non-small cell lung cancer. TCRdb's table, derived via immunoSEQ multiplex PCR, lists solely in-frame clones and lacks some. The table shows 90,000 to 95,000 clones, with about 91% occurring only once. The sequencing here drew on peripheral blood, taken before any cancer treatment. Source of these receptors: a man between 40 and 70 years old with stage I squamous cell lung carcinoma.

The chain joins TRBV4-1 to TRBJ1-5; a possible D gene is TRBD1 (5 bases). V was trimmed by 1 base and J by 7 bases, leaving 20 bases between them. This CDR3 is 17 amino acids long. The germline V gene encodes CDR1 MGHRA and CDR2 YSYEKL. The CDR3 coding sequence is TGCGCCAGCAGCCAAGTCTGGACACTCGATCGTGGGCAGCCCCAGCATTTT. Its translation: CASSQVWTLDRGQPQHF.

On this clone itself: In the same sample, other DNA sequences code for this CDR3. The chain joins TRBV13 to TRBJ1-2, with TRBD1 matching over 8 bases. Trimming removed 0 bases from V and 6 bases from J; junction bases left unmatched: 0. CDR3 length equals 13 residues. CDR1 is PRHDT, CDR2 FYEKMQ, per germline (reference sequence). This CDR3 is CASSLGQGDGYTF. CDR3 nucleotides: TGTGCCAGCAGCTTAGGACAGGGGGATGGCTACACCTTC.

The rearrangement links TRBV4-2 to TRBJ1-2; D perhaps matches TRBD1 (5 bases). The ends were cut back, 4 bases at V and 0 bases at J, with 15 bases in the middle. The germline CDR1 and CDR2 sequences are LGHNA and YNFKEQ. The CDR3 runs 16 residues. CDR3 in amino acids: CASSPREGPPNYGYTF. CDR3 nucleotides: TGTGCCAGCAGCCCCAGGGAGGGGCCCCCTAACTATGGCTACACCTTC.

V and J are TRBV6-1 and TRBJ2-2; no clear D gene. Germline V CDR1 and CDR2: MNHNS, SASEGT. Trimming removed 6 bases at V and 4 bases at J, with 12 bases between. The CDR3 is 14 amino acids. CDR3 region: CASSKRGGTGELFF. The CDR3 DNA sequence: TGTGCCAGCAGCAAACGCGGCGGCACCGGGGAGCTGTTTTTT.

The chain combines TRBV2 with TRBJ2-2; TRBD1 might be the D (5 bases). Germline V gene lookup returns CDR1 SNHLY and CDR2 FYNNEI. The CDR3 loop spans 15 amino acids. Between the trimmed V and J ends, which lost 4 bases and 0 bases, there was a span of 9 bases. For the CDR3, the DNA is TGTGCCAGCAGTGTTCAGGGCGCGAACACCGGGGAGCTGTTTTTT. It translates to CASSVQGANTGELFF.

The CDR3 spells CASSIDGAYNEQFF. DNA for the CDR3: TGTGCCAGTAGTATAGACGGGGCCTACAATGAGCAGTTCTTC. V usage is TRBV19 and J usage is TRBJ2-1; tentatively, D is TRBD2 (5 bases). The germline V gene encodes CDR1 LNHDA and CDR2 SQIVND (reference sequence). The V and J ends lost 0 bases and 2 bases respectively, with 5 bases between them. The CDR3 consists of 14 residues.

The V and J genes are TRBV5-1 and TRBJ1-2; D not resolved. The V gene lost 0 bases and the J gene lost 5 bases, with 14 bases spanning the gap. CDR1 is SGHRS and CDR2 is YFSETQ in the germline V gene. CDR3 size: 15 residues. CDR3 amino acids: CASSLAGQAFYGYTF. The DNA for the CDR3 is TGCGCCAGCAGCTTGGCTGGGCAGGCTTTTTATGGCTACACCTTC.

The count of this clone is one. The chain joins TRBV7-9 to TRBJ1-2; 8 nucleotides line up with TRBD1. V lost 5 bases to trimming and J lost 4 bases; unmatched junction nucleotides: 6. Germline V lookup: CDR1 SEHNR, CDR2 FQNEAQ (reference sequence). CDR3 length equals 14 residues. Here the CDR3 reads CASSPQGAGYGYTF. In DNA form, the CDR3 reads TGTGCCAGCAGCCCCCAGGGGGCGGGCTATGGCTACACCTTC.

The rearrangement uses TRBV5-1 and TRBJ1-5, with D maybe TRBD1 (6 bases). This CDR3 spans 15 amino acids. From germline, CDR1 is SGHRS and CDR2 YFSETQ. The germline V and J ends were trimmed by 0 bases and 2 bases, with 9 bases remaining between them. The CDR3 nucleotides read TGCGCCAGCAGCTTGGAGGGGGATCGCAATCAGCCCCAGCATTTT. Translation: CASSLEGDRNQPQHF.